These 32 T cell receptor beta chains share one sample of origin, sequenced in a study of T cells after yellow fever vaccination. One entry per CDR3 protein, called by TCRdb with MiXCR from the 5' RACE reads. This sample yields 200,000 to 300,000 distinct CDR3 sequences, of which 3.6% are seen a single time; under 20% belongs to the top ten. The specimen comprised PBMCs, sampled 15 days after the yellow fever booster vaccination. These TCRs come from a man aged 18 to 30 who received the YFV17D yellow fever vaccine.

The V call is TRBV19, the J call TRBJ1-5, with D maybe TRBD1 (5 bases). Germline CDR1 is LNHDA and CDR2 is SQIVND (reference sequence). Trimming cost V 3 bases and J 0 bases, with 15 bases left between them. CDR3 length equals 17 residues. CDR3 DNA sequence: TGTGCCAGTAGTATTCGGGGGAAGGTAAATAGCAATCAGCCCCAGCATTTT. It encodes CASSIRGKVNSNQPQHF. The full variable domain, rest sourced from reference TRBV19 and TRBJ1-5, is DGGITQSPKYLFRKEGQNVTLSCEQNLNHDAMYWYRQDPGQGLRLIYYSQIVNDFQKGDIAEGYSVSREKKESFPLTVTSAQKNPTAFYLCASSIRGKVNSNQPQHFGDGTRLSIL.

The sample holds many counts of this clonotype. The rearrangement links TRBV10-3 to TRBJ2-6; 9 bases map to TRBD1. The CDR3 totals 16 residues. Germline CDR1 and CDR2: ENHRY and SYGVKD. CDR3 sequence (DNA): TGTGCTTCAGTCCCGGGACAGGGAACCGGGGCCAACGTCCTGACTTTC. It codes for CASVPGQGTGANVLTF.

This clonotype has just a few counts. The CDR3, as DNA: TGTGCCAGCAGTTTTCTTCTGACGGGGGCGCGGGATCAGCCCCAGCATTTT. Its translation is CASSFLLTGARDQPQHF. J is TRBJ1-5 and V is TRBV12-3 or TRBV12-4, with TRBD1 as a possible D gene (6 bases). This CDR3 is built from 17 residues. Deletions cut 3 bases from V and 5 bases from J, with 20 bases between.

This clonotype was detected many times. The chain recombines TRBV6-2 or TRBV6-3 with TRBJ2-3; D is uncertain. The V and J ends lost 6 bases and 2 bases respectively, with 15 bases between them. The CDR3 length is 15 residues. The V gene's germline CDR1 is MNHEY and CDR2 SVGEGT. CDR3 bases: TGTGCCAGCAGGTTTTCCGGTCACCCCACAGATACGCAGTATTTT. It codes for CASRFSGHPTDTQYF.

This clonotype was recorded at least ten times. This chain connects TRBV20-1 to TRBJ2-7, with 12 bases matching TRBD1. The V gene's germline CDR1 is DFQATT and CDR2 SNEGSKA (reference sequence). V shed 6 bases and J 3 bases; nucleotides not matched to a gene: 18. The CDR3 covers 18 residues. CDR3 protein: CSALGTGGRVGSLYEQYV. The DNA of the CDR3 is TGCAGTGCCCTCGGGACAGGGGGCAGGGTAGGTAGCCTCTACGAGCAGTACGTC.

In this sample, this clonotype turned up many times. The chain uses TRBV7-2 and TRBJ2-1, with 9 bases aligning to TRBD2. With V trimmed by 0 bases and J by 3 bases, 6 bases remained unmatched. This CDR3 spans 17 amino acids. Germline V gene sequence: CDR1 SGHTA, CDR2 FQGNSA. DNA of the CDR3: TGTGCCAGCAGCTTAGCCAGACTAGCGGTTAACTACAATGAGCAGTTCTTC. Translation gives CASSLARLAVNYNEQFF.

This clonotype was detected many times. The CDR3 here is CSAYQARGYGNTIYF. The CDR3 bases are TGCAGTGCTTACCAGGCCAGGGGTTACGGAAACACCATATATTTT. This chain joins TRBV20-1 and TRBJ1-3; D may be TRBD1 (6 bases). The CDR3 consists of 15 residues. The ends were cut back, 5 bases at V and 4 bases at J, with 18 bases in the middle. Germline V gene lookup returns CDR1 DFQATT and CDR2 SNEGSKA (reference sequence).

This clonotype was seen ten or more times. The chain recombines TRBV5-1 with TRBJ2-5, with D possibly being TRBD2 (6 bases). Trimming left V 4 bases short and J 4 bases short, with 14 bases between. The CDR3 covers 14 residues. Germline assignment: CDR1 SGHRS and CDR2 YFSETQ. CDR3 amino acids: CASSPLGRGETQYF. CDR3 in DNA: TGCGCCAGCAGCCCTCTGGGGCGGGGAGAGACCCAGTACTTC.

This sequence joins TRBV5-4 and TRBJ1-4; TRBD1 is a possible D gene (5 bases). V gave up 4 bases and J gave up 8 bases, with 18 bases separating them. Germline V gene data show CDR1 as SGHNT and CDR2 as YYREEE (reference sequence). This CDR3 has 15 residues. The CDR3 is CASSLPGQGEEKLFF. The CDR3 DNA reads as TGTGCCAGCAGCCTTCCGGGGCAGGGAGAGGAAAAACTGTTTTTT.

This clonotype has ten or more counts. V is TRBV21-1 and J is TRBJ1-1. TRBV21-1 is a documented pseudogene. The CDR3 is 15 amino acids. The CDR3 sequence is CASSTSPEGNTEAFF. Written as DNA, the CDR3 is TGTGCCAGCAGCACTTCCCCGGAGGGGAACACTGAAGCTTTCTTT.

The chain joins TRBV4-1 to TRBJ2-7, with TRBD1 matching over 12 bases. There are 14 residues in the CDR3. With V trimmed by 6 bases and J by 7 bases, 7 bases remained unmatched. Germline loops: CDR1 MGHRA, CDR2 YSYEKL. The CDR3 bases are TGCGCCAGCAGGCCGGGACAGGGGGCGCGGGAGCAGTACGTC. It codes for CASRPGQGAREQYV.

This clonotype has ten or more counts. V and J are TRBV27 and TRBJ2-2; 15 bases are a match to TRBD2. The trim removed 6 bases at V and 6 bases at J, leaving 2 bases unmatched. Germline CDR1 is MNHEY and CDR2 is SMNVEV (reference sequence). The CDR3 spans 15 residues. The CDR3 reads CASSGTSGGPGELFF. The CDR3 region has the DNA TGTGCCAGCAGCGGGACTAGCGGGGGGCCCGGGGAGCTGTTTTTT.

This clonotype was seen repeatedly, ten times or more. As DNA, the CDR3 is TGTGCCAGCAGTTTATCTTCTACTAGCCGACCCGGGGAGGGGACCCAGTACTTC. As protein: CASSLSSTSRPGEGTQYF. The rearrangement uses TRBV27 and TRBJ2-5; 7 bases are a match to TRBD2. The CDR3 is made up of 18 amino acids. Germline lookup yields CDR1 MNHEY and CDR2 SMNVEV (reference sequence). V lost 0 bases, J lost 7 bases, and 17 bases stayed unmatched.

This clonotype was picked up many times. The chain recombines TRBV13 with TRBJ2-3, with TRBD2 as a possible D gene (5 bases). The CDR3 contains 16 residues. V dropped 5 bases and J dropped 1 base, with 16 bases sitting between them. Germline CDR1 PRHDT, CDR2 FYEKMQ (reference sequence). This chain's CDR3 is CASSPGLDHRTDTQYF. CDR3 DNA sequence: TGTGCCAGCAGCCCCGGACTGGACCATCGCACAGATACGCAGTATTTT.

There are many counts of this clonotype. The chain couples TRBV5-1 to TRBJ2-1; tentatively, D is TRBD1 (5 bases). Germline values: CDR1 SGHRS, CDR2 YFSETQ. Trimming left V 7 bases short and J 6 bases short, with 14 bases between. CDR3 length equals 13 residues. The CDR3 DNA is TGCGCCAGCCACCTACAGGTTACCAATGAGCAGTTCTTC. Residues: CASHLQVTNEQFF.

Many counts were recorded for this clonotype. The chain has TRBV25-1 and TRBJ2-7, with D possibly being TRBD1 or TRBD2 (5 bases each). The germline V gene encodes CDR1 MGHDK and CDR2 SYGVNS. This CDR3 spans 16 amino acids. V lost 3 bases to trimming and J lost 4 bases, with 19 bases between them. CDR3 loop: CASSEVASGSKYEQYF. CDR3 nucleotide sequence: TGTGCCAGCAGTGAGGTCGCTTCAGGGAGTAAGTACGAGCAGTACTTC.

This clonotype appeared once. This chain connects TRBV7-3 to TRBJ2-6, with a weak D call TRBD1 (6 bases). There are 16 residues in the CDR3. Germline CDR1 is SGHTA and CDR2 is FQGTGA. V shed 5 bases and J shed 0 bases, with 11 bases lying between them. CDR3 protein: CASSPGHSSGANVLTF. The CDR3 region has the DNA TGTGCCAGCAGCCCGGGACATTCCTCTGGGGCCAACGTCCTGACTTTC.

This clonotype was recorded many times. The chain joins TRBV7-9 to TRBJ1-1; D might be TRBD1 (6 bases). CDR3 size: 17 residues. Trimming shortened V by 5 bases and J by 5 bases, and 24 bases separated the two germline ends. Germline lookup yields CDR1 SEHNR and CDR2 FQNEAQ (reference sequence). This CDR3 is CASSTRRRGSLETEAFF. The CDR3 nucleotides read TGTGCCAGCAGCACTCGGAGGAGGGGGAGTCTTGAAACTGAAGCTTTCTTT.

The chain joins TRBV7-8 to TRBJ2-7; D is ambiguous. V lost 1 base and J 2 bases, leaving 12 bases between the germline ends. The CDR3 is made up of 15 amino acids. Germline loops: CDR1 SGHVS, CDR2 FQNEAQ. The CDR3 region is CASSLDSRRTYEQYV. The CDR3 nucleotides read TGTGCCAGCAGCTTAGACAGCAGGAGAACCTACGAGCAGTACGTC.

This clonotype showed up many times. The CDR3: CASSTGGFNYEQYF. The CDR3 region has the DNA TGTGCCAGCAGCACAGGGGGCTTTAACTACGAGCAGTACTTC. The chain links TRBV7-2 to TRBJ2-7, with TRBD1 matching 9 bases. CDR1 SGHTA and CDR2 FQGNSA come from the germline V gene. The ends lost 5 bases at V and 3 bases at J; junction bases unmatched: 5. This CDR3 has 14 residues.

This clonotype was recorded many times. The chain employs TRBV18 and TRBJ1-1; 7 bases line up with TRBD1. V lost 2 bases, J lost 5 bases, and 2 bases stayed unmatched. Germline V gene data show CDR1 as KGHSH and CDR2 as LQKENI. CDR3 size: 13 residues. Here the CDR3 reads CASSPTGETEAFF. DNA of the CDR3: TGTGCCAGCTCACCAACAGGGGAGACTGAAGCTTTCTTT.

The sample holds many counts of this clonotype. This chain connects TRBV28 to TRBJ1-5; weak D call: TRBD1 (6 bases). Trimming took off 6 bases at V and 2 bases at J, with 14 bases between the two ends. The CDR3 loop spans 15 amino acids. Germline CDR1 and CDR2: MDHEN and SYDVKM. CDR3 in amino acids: CASSTTGLGNQPQHF. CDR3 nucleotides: TGTGCCAGCAGCACAACAGGGCTTGGCAATCAGCCCCAGCATTTT.

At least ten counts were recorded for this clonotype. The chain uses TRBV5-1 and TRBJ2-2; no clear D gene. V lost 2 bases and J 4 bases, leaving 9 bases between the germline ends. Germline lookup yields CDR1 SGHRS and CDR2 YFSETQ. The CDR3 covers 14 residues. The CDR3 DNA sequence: TGCGCCAGCAGCTTTATAGCTCTCACCGGGGAGCTGTTTTTT. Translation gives CASSFIALTGELFF.

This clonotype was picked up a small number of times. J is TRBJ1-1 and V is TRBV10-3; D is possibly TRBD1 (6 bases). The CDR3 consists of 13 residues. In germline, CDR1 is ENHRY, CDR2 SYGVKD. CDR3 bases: TGTGCAGGGGGGGACACAATGAACACTGAAGCTTTCTTT. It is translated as CAGGDTMNTEAFF.

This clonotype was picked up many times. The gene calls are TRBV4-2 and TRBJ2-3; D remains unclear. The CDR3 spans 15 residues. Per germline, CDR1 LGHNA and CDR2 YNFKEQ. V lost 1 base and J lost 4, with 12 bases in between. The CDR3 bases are TGTGCCAGCAGCCAAGCCCTTGGCGCCGCAGATACGCAGTATTTT. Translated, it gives CASSQALGAADTQYF.

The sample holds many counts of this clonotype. The CDR3 DNA reads TGTGCCAGCAGTCCGAACTCAGGGGCCGCACATCAGCCCCAGCATTTT. Translation: CASSPNSGAAHQPQHF. This chain links TRBV6-5 with TRBJ1-5; maybe TRBD1 (6 bases). Germline assignment: CDR1 MNHEY and CDR2 SVGAGI. There are 16 residues in the CDR3. The V end lost 5 bases, the J end lost 5 bases, and 19 bases lay between the germline ends.

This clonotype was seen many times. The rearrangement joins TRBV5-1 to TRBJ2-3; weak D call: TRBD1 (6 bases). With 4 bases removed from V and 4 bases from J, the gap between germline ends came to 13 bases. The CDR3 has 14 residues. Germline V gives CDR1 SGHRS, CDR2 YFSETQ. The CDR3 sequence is CASSRGQPPDTQYF. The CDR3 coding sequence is TGCGCCAGCAGCCGAGGACAGCCACCAGATACGCAGTATTTT.

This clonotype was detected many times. This chain's CDR3 is CASSQDSMYNSPLHF. The CDR3 DNA reads as TGTGCCAGCAGCCAAGACAGTATGTATAATTCACCCCTCCACTTT. J is TRBJ1-6 and V is TRBV4-2; D uncertain. The V gene lost 0 bases and the J gene lost 4 bases, with 7 bases spanning the gap. Per the germline V gene, CDR1 is LGHNA and CDR2 is YNFKEQ. CDR3 length equals 15 residues.

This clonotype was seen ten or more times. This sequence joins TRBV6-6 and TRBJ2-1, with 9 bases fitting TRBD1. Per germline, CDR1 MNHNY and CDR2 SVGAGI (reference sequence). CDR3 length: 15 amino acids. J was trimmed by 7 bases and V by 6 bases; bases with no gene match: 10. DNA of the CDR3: TGTGCCAGCAGCCGGGACAGGGCCTATGGGAATGAGCAGTTCTTC. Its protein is CASSRDRAYGNEQFF.

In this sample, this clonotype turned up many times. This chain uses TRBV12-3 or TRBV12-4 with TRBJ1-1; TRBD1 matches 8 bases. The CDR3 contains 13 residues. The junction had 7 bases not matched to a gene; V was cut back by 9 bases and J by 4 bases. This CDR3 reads CASMTTGGTEAFF. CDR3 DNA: TGTGCCAGTATGACTACAGGGGGCACTGAAGCTTTCTTT.

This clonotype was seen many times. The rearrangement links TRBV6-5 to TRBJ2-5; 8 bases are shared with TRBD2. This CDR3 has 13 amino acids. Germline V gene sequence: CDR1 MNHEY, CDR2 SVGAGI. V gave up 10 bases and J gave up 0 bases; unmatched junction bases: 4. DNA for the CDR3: TGTGCCATACTAGCGGAGTACCAAGAGACCCAGTACTTC. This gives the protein CAILAEYQETQYF.

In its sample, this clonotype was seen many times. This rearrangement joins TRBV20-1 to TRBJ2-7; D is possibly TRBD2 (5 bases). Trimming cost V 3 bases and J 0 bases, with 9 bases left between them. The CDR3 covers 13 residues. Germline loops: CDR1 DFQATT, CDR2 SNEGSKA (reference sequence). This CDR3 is CSASPTSSYEQYF. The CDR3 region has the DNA TGCAGTGCTAGCCCCACTAGCTCCTACGAGCAGTACTTC.